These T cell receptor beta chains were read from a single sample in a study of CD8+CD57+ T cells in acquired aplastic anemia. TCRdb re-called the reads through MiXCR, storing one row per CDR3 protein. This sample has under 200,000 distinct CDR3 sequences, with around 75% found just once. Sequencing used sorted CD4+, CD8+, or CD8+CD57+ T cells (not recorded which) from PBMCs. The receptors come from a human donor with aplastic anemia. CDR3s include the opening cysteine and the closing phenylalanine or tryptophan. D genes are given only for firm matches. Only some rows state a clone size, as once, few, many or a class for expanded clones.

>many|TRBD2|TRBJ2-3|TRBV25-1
TGTGCCAGCAGTGAATGGCTAGCGGGAGTATCGGATACGCAGTATTTT
CASSEWLAGVSDTQYF
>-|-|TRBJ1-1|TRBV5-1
TGCGCCAGCAGCTTGGTAGTCGGAACGAACACTGAAGCTTTCTTT
CASSLVVGTNTEAFF
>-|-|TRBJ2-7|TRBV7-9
TGTGCCAGCAGCCCGGCCTCAGACGAGCAGTACTTC
CASSPASDEQYF
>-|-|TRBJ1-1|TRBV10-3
TGTGCCATCCGTGGGGAGGGTGTTAGGTCTGAAGCTTTCTTT
CAIRGEGVRSEAFF
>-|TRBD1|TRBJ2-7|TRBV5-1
TGCGCCAGCAGCTTGAGGCAGGGGGCGAACGACGAGCAGTACTTC
CASSLRQGANDEQYF
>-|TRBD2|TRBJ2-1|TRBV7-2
TGTGCCAGCAGCCAAACGACTAGCGGGAACTTCGAGTTCTTC
CASSQTTSGNFEFF
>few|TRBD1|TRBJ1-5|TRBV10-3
TGTGCCACCGGCGGACAGGGGGCCGGCAATCAGCCCCAGCATTTT
CATGGQGAGNQPQHF
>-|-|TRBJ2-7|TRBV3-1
TGTGCCAGCAGTTACAGGGCGAGCTCCTACGAGCAGTACTTC
CASSYRASSYEQYF
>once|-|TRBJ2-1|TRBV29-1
TGCAGCGTAAGTAATGACGCAAGCTCCTACAATGAGCAGTTCTTC
CSVSNDASSYNEQFF
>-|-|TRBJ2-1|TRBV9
TGTGCCAGCAGCCAAGAAGAGTCTGAGCAGTTCTTC
CASSQEESEQFF
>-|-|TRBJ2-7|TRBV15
TGTGCCACCAGCAGATCCAGGAGCGAGCAGTACTTC
CATSRSRSEQYF
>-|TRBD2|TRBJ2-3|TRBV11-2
TGTGCCAGCAGCTTAGGGACGGGGGGGGCCACAGATACGCAGTATTTT
CASSLGTGGATDTQYF
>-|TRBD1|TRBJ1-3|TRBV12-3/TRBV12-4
TGTGCCGGAAGAGACAGGGCCGTCTCTGGAAACACCATATATTTT
CAGRDRAVSGNTIYF
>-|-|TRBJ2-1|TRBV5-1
TGCGCCAGCAGCTTGGTGGTAGCGCGCTCCTACAATGAGCAGTTCTTC
CASSLVVARSYNEQFF